A selection of T cell receptor delta chains follows, all from one sample in a study of Vδ1+ human thymocytes. TCRdb re-identified clones in the multiplex PCR reads via CATT. Of about 75,000 delta-chain clones listed, roughly a third were seen once; the top ten hold over 0.2%. Input material: Vdelta1+ gamma-delta thymocytes from the thymus. These receptors all come from a boy under two years old who had congenital heart surgery. Each CDR3 is given with its conserved first and last residue. D genes are given only for firm matches. Size is omitted from some rows. Given values are once, few, many or a class for expanded clones.

J | size | D | V | CDR3 | DNA
TRDJ1 | . | . | TRDV1 | CALGENERHGSRGTDKLIF | TGTGCTCTTGGGGAAAACGAGCGCCATGGTAGTCGGGGCACCGATAAACTCATCTTT
TRDJ1 | few | TRDD3 | TRDV1 | CALGFIPTRTGGYAYVGLGTDKLIF | TGTGCTCTTGGGTTCATTCCTACGCGTACTGGGGGATACGCGTATGTCGGTCTTGGGACCGATAAACTCATCTTT
TRDJ1 | . | . | TRDV1 | CALGIITTRASLSDKLIF | TGTGCTCTTGGGATCATCACCACCCGGGCCTCCTTGTCCGATAAACTCATCTTT
TRDJ1 | . | . | TRDV1 | CALGSLVFKLRTKVGADKLIF | TGTGCCCTTGGGTCATTAGTTTTTAAGCTTCGGACGAAGGTCGGGGCCGATAAACTCATCTTT
TRDJ1 | . | . | TRDV1 | CALGELMCLRPLSCPSMLIF | TGTGCTCTTGGGGAACTGATGTGTCTACGACCACTGTCGTGTCCTTCAATGCTCATCTTT
TRDJ1 | few | . | TRDV1 | CALGNPFDKLIF | TGTGCTCTTGGGAACCCCTTCGATAAACTCATCTTT
TRDJ1 | . | . | TRDV1 | CALGEGLPVNRGNTDKLIF | TGTGCTCTTGGGGAAGGCCTCCCGGTCAACCGCGGTAACACCGATAAACTCATCTTT
TRDJ1 | few | TRDD3 | TRDV1 | CALGERRGSRFLKGDWGTYTDKLIF | TGTGCTCTTGGGGAACGGAGGGGCTCGCGTTTCCTCAAAGGGGACTGGGGGACCTACACCGATAAACTCATCTTT
TRDJ1 | few | TRDD3 | TRDV1 | CALGGPSTRTGGFAGVYTDKLIF | TGTGCTCTTGGGGGGCCTTCCACACGTACTGGGGGATTCGCAGGCGTGTACACCGATAAACTCATCTTT
TRDJ1 | . | TRDD3 | TRDV1 | CALGELDSYAGGIRGDKLIF | TGTGCTCTTGGGGAACTAGATTCCTACGCTGGGGGGATACGGGGCGATAAACTCATCTTT
TRDJ1 | . | TRDD3 | TRDV1 | CALGEPLAPGGYTYTDKLIF | TGTGCTCTTGGGGAACCGTTGGCGCCTGGGGGATACACCTACACCGATAAACTCATCTTT
TRDJ1 | . | . | TRDV1 | CALGELPYTDYRDTDKLIF | TGTGCTCTTGGGGAACTCCCCTATACAGACTACAGGGACACCGATAAACTCATCTTT
TRDJ1 | . | TRDD3 | TRDV1 | CALGDPAVYWGIRKYTDKLIF | TGTGCTCTTGGGGACCCCGCCGTTTACTGGGGGATACGGAAGTACACCGATAAACTCATCTTT
TRDJ1 | . | . | TRDV1 | CALGERPNRISPFSYKLIF | TGTGCTCTTGGGGAGCGACCTAACCGAATTTCGCCGTTTTCGTATAAACTCATCTTT
TRDJ1 | . | . | TRDV1 | CALGELSETADKLIF | TGTGCTCTTGGGGAACTCAGTGAGACCGCCGATAAACTCATCTTT
TRDJ1 | . | . | TRDV1 | CALGEPRRALRWDLYTDKLIF | TGTGCTCTTGGGGAACCAAGACGGGCCCTACGGTGGGACCTGTACACCGATAAACTCATCTTT
TRDJ1 | few | TRDD3 | TRDV1 | CALGDLLPFTGGQYTDKLIF | TGTGCTCTTGGGGACCTACTTCCCTTTACTGGGGGACAGTACACCGATAAACTCATCTTT
TRDJ1 | . | . | TRDV2 | CACDTVLSLLSSSYTDKLIF | TGTGCCTGTGACACTGTCCTCAGCCTCCTGTCAAGCTCGTACACCGATAAACTCATCTTT
TRDJ1 | . | TRDD3 | TRDV1 | CALGELYHPRYWGIRWGTDKLIF | TGTGCTCTTGGGGAACTGTACCACCCCCGTTACTGGGGGATACGCTGGGGCACCGATAAACTCATCTTT
TRDJ1 | . | . | TRDV1 | CALGDLRGGTNTDKLIF | TGTGCTCTTGGGGACCTACGAGGGGGGACCAACACCGATAAACTCATCTTT
TRDJ1 | . | . | TRDV1 | CALGGPLGYTDKLIF | TGTGCTCTTGGGGGCCCCCTCGGATACACCGATAAACTCATCTTT
TRDJ1 | . | TRDD3 | TRDV1 | CALGESVQYWGIQGGDKLIF | TGTGCTCTTGGGGAATCTGTTCAATACTGGGGGATCCAAGGAGGCGATAAACTCATCTTT
TRDJ1 | . | TRDD3 | TRDV1 | CALGERTSPTAYWGPLYTDKLIF | TGTGCTCTTGGGGAACGAACAAGCCCTACGGCGTACTGGGGACCATTATACACCGATAAACTCATCTTT
TRDJ1 | few | TRDD3 | TRDV1 | CALGAQRPVYWGIKGTTDKLIF | TGTGCTCTTGGGGCGCAGCGCCCGGTGTACTGGGGGATAAAGGGGACCACCGATAAACTCATCTTT
TRDJ1 | . | TRDD3 | TRDV2 | CACDPASVWGIEMDTDKLIF | TGTGCCTGTGACCCAGCTTCGGTCTGGGGGATAGAGATGGACACCGATAAACTCATCTTT
TRDJ1 | . | TRDD3 | TRDV1 | CALGEPENSSGGRRGTDKLIF | TGTGCTCTTGGGGAACCCGAGAATTCATCTGGGGGCCGACGGGGCACCGATAAACTCATCTTT
TRDJ1 | few | TRDD3 | TRDV1 | CALGVLSPHAFGTGGPPHTDKLIF | TGTGCTCTTGGGGTCTTGAGCCCCCACGCCTTCGGTACTGGGGGTCCCCCCCACACCGATAAACTCATCTTT
TRDJ1 | few | TRDD3 | TRDV1 | CALGEAIIRPSYGGYAKLIF | TGTGCTCTTGGGGAAGCTATAATCCGGCCTTCCTATGGGGGATACGCGAAACTCATCTTT
TRDJ1 | . | . | TRDV1 | CALGELYPAFLRPILGDHTDKLIF | TGTGCTCTTGGGGAACTATACCCGGCCTTCCTACGCCCAATACTGGGGGATCACACCGATAAACTCATCTTT
TRDJ1 | few | TRDD3 | TRDV1 | CALGERLGDTRLPDKLIF | TGTGCTCTTGGGGAACGTCTGGGGGATACGCGTCTTCCCGATAAACTCATCTTT
TRDJ1 | few | TRDD3 | TRDV1 | CALGDTMGIQADKLIF | TGTGCTCTTGGGGACACAATGGGGATACAGGCCGATAAACTCATCTTT
TRDJ1 | few | . | TRDV1 | CALGEPAHFQKRYTLCAYTDKLIF | TGTGCTCTTGGGGAACCGGCCCATTTCCAGAAAAGATATACGCTATGCGCGTACACCGATAAACTCATCTTT
TRDJ1 | . | TRDD3 | TRDV1 | CALGEPQSGEGFPPLGDESYTDKLIF | TGTGCTCTTGGGGAACCGCAGTCTGGGGAGGGCTTTCCCCCACTGGGGGATGAATCGTACACCGATAAACTCATCTTT
TRDJ1 | few | . | TRDV1 | CALGDRRRINTDKLIF | TGTGCTCTTGGGGACCGTCGGCGGATCAACACCGATAAACTCATCTTT
TRDJ1 | few | TRDD3 | TRDV1 | CALGESRILRLGDVHTDKLIF | TGTGCTCTTGGGGAATCGCGCATCCTACGGCTGGGGGATGTGCACACCGATAAACTCATCTTT
TRDJ1 | few | TRDD3 | TRDV1 | CALGELVGYAPQYWGTYTDKLIF | TGTGCTCTTGGGGAACTAGTAGGATACGCACCCCAGTACTGGGGGACTTACACCGATAAACTCATCTTT
TRDJ1 | . | . | TRDV1 | CALGEPSSLSPTDKLIF | TGTGCTCTTGGGGAACCCTCATCCCTTAGCCCCACCGATAAACTCATCTTT
TRDJ1 | . | TRDD3 | TRDV1 | CALGELYRGIRGYTDKLIF | TGTGCTCTTGGGGAATTGTACCGGGGGATACGGGGGTACACCGATAAACTCATCTTT
TRDJ1 | . | . | TRDV1 | CALGTHGIYGDKLIF | TGTGCTCTTGGGACCCACGGGATCTATGGCGATAAACTCATCTTT
TRDJ1 | few | TRDD3 | TRDV1 | CALGETPLRLGDTRPFPRARNTDKLIF | TGTGCTCTTGGGGAAACCCCTCTCCGACTGGGGGATACCCGCCCTTTTCCCCGGGCGCGAAACACCGATAAACTCATCTTT
TRDJ1 | few | TRDD3 | TRDV2 | CACDTKLGDTPLKLIF | TGTGCCTGTGACACGAAACTGGGGGATACGCCCCTTAAACTCATCTTT
TRDJ1 | . | TRDD3 | TRDV1 | CALGEVRLPSGGYAYPKYTDKLIF | TGTGCTCTTGGGGAAGTCCGATTACCTTCTGGGGGATACGCGTATCCCAAGTACACCGATAAACTCATCTTT
TRDJ1 | . | TRDD3 | TRDV1 | CALFRRPLLGDTRTDKLIF | TGTGCTCTGTTTCGCCGACCGTTACTGGGGGATACCCGGACCGATAAACTCATCTTT
TRDJ1 | . | . | TRDV1 | CALGESFLLGDWGDTDKLIF | TGTGCTCTTGGGGAATCCTTCCTACTGGGGGATTGGGGAGACACCGATAAACTCATCTTT
TRDJ1 | many | TRDD3 | TRDV2 | CACDTPPPGGCRTHIYTDKLIF | TGTGCCTGTGACACGCCGCCGCCTGGGGGATGCAGGACACACATTTACACCGATAAACTCATCTTT
TRDJ1 | . | TRDD3 | TRDV1 | CALGERGLGGYSDKLIF | TGTGCTCTTGGGGAACGCGGGCTTGGGGGATACAGCGATAAACTCATCTTT